The clone carrying this TCR beta chain was observed a few times. Its cognate antigen is unknown. This sample is drawn from a study of blood T cells in healthy people across ages. Study information: Capturing about one barcoded beta molecule per two T cells was achieved by template switching. General study findings and limits: It was not known whether donors were CMV positive (a possible confounder of expanded clonotype changes).

The CDR3 runs 14 residues. Germline V CDR1 and CDR2: MNHEY, SMNVEV (reference sequence). The trim removed 2 bases at V and 5 bases at J, leaving 5 bases unmatched. With a J-beta primer mix and a sample-barcoded 5' primer, a second PCR ran about 7 to 12 cycles. MiXCR, applied by TCRdb to the 5' RACE reads, yields one record per CDR3 protein. The profile covers 1,500,000 or so distinct CDR3 sequences, with about 42% appearing a single time and about 4% taken by the ten largest. The sequencing input was blood. The chain carries TRBV27 and TRBJ2-5, with 7 bases lining up with TRBD2. The TCR sequence derives from a woman aged 18-35 years in good health. In nucleotides, the CDR3 is TGTGCCAGCAGTTTAGGCGGGAGTGGGGAGACCCAGTACTTC. It codes for CASSLGGSGETQYF.